This TCR beta chain was observed in a study of T cell responses to AZD1222 COVID-19 vaccine. Here immunoSEQ multiplex PCR was the method, and the copy in TCRdb shows in-frame clones only, minus some. The sample lists about 94,000 clones, approximately 88% seen once, with over 10% in the top ten. Sample share makes this clone medium-sized. The clonotype originates from an adult who received the AZD1222 COVID-19 vaccine. The sample here was peripheral blood, taken 28 days after the second AZD1222 dose.

CDR3 region: CASSPEASGEQYF. Written as DNA, the CDR3 is TGCGCCAGCAGCCCTGAGGCCTCGGGCGAGCAGTACTTC. The rearrangement joins TRBV4-3 to TRBJ2-7; D not certain. The V gene's germline CDR1 is LGHNA and CDR2 YSLEER. The CDR3 loop spans 13 amino acids. The V gene lost 4 bases and the J gene lost 6 bases, with 13 bases spanning the gap.